This entry is about one T cell receptor (beta chain). No antigen is known for it. CDR1 is GTSNPN, CDR2 SVGIG, per germline (reference sequence). The CDR3 has 15 residues. Trimming left V 0 bases short and J 8 bases short, with 19 bases between. This sample was taken from a study of cytomegalovirus exposure and HLA in healthy donors. Looking at the study overall: The Caucasian-associated ancestry cluster contained about 80% of the roughly 400 genotyped donors.

The PCR made use of 60 Vbeta and 13 Jbeta primers. Assay used: immunoSEQ multiplex PCR; TCRdb lists only in-frame clones, some missing. The sample yields 150,000 to 200,000 clones, around 75% seen once. Findings and caveats of the study: In a later analysis, productive TCRs from donors in an Asian-associated ancestry cluster reportedly carried fewer N-insertions than the cohort mean. Cytomegalovirus-associated status was assigned to 164 TCR beta chains. Productive rates of about 90% or about 30% were seen for most TCR beta V segments in an earlier analysis.

This sequence was found in a male donor in good health and CMV-seronegative. The rearrangement links TRBV30 to TRBJ1-2; maybe TRBD1 (5 bases). The source material was PBMCs. The CDR3 DNA sequence: TGTGCCTGGAGTGTACTTGGACGGGGGAGTATCGGCTACACCTTC. Encoded protein: CAWSVLGRGSIGYTF. The whole variable domain, remainder taken from reference TRBV30 and TRBJ1-2, is SQTIHQWPATLVQPVGSPLSLECTVEGTSNPNLYWYRQAAGRGLQLLFYSVGIGQISSEVPQNLSASRPQDRQFILSSKKLLLSDSGFYLCAWSVLGRGSIGYTFGSGTRLTVV.